These 19 T cell receptor beta chains were all obtained from the same sample, sequenced in a study of control samples from healthy donors and cancer patients. Sequenced by immunoSEQ multiplex PCR; TCRdb stores in-frame clones only, minus some. The table includes some 87,000 clones, 91% detected once. The sequenced sample was blood. Every receptor here comes from a man aged 25 to 40 in good health.

This chain connects TRBV4-3 to TRBJ1-6; D not resolved. V lost 1 base and J 9 bases, leaving 13 bases between the germline ends. Germline V gene sequence: CDR1 LGHNA, CDR2 YSLEER. The CDR3 runs to 15 residues. The CDR3 protein is CASSQGGIRASPLHF. CDR3 in DNA: TGCGCCAGCAGCCAAGGAGGGATTAGGGCTTCACCCCTCCACTTT.

This sequence joins TRBV27 and TRBJ2-1; 14 bases map to TRBD2. The junction had 6 bases not matched to a gene; V was cut back by 6 bases and J by 5 bases. The CDR3 extends over 16 amino acids. Germline CDR1 reads MNHEY; CDR2 reads SMNVEV (reference sequence). The CDR3 DNA sequence: TGTGCCAGCAGGACTAGCGGGAGGGCCTGGGACAATGAGCAGTTCTTC. Translated, it gives CASRTSGRAWDNEQFF.

The rearrangement uses TRBV5-1 and TRBJ2-7; no reliable D call. V lost 0 bases, J lost 4 bases, and 11 bases lay in between. This CDR3 spans 14 amino acids. The germline V gene has CDR1 SGHRS and CDR2 YFSETQ. CDR3 nucleotides: TGCGCCAGCAGCTTGGGCCGGAACTCGTACGAGCAGTACTTC. Translating gives CASSLGRNSYEQYF. Together with reference TRBV5-1 and TRBJ2-7, the CDR3 gives the full variable domain: KAGVTQTPRYLIKTRGQQVTLSCSPISGHRSVSWYQQTPGQGLQFLFEYFSETQRNKGNFPGRFSGRQFSNSRSEMNVSTLELGDSALYLCASSLGRNSYEQYFGPGTRLTVT.

This clone was picked up a small number of times. In DNA form, the CDR3 reads TGTGCCTGGAGTTCGAACAGGCGGCTGGGGGAAGCTTTCTTT. Its protein product is CAWSSNRRLGEAFF. The genes are TRBV30 and TRBJ1-1; TRBD1 is a possible D gene (5 bases). The CDR3 consists of 14 residues. Germline V gene lookup returns CDR1 GTSNPN and CDR2 SVGIG (reference sequence). V lost 2 bases to trimming and J lost 8 bases, with 18 bases between them.

The sample holds one count of this clone. The chain has TRBV4-1 and TRBJ2-5, with D perhaps given as TRBD1 or TRBD2 (6 bases each). The V end lost 1 base, the J end lost 5 bases, and 14 bases lay between the germline ends. The CDR3 runs 15 residues. CDR1 and CDR2 (germline): MGHRA, YSYEKL. The CDR3 sequence is CASSQGSGAEETQYF. CDR3 bases: TGCGCCAGCAGCCAAGGCTCGGGGGCTGAGGAGACCCAGTACTTC.

The chain has TRBV7-3 and TRBJ1-1, with TRBD1 as a possible D gene (6 bases). This CDR3 region has 13 residues. The germline CDR1 and CDR2 sequences are SGHTA and FQGTGA. Trimming stripped 4 bases from V and 5 bases from J, with 11 bases between. The CDR3 sequence is CASSSQGGTEAFF. Here the CDR3 DNA reads TGTGCCAGCAGCTCACAGGGTGGAACTGAAGCTTTCTTT.

This clone has just one count. The chain combines TRBV12-5 with TRBJ1-5, with TRBD1 matching over 7 bases. The CDR3 sequence is 15 residues long. The germline V gene has CDR1 LGHNT and CDR2 FRNRAP. The J segment lost 2 bases and the V segment lost 7 bases, leaving 8 bases of the junction unmatched. The CDR3 reads CASALAGTGNQPQHF. The CDR3 nucleotides are TGTGCTAGTGCCCTAGCCGGGACAGGCAATCAGCCCCAGCATTTT.

The chain carries TRBV23-1 and TRBJ1-3; D is ambiguous. TRBV23-1 is annotated as an ORF whose role is uncertain. The germline V and J ends were trimmed by 5 bases and 0 bases, with 8 bases remaining between them. The CDR3 has 14 residues. CDR3 sequence reads: CASSVSSSGNTIYF. Here the CDR3 DNA reads TGCGCCAGCAGTGTCAGTAGCTCTGGAAACACCATATATTTT.

The chain uses TRBV19 and TRBJ1-1; D might be TRBD1 (5 bases). Germline V gene lookup returns CDR1 LNHDA and CDR2 SQIVND (reference sequence). This CDR3 has 15 amino acids. The ends were cut back, 1 base at V and 1 base at J, with 10 bases in the middle. The CDR3 DNA follows: TGTGCCAGTAGTATAGGGGGCATCAAGAACACTGAAGCTTTCTTT. It yields the protein CASSIGGIKNTEAFF.

The chain carries TRBV21-1 and TRBJ1-5. TRBV21-1 is flagged as a pseudogene. CDR3 length: 15 amino acids. The CDR3 sequence is CASSKLTGSQSAPAF. CDR3 DNA sequence: TGTGCCAGCAGCAAATTGACGGGGTCGCAATCAGCCCCAGCATTT.

The chain couples TRBV3-1 (or the pseudogene TRBV3-2) to TRBJ2-7; 7 positions agree with TRBD1. The CDR3 is 16 amino acids. V lost 3 bases, J lost 3 bases, and 11 bases stayed unmatched. Germline V lookup: CDR1 LGHDT, CDR2 YNNKEL (reference sequence). The DNA for the CDR3 is TGTGCCAGCAGCCACCGCTCTGGACAGGATCACTACGAGCAGTACTTC. It yields the protein CASSHRSGQDHYEQYF.

J is TRBJ2-5 and V is TRBV7-9, with D hard to call. CDR3 size: 13 residues. Germline V lookup: CDR1 SEHNR, CDR2 FQNEAQ (reference sequence). Trimming removed 0 bases at V and 5 bases at J, with 7 bases between. This chain's CDR3 is CASSLALEETQYF. The CDR3 DNA sequence: TGTGCCAGCAGCTTAGCGCTGGAGGAGACCCAGTACTTC.

The V call is TRBV18, the J call TRBJ1-5, with 7 bases matching TRBD1. This CDR3 is built from 16 residues. The J segment lost 0 bases and the V segment lost 5 bases, leaving 7 bases of the junction unmatched. CDR1 and CDR2 from the germline V gene are KGHSH and LQKENI. The CDR3 protein is CASSRTQGYSNQPQHF. Here the CDR3 DNA reads TGTGCCAGCTCAAGAACACAGGGGTATAGCAATCAGCCCCAGCATTTT.

The chain carries TRBV29-1 and TRBJ1-1; D perhaps matches TRBD1 (5 bases). The CDR3 covers 13 residues. Germline CDR1 SQVTM, CDR2 ANQGSEA. Between the trimmed V and J ends, which lost 1 base and 0 bases, there was a span of 6 bases. This chain's CDR3 is CSVEGQLNTEAFF. For the CDR3, the DNA is TGCAGCGTTGAAGGACAGTTGAACACTGAAGCTTTCTTT.

This clone was found a few times. V usage is TRBV25-1 and J usage is TRBJ2-2; D is tentatively TRBD1 or TRBD2 (5 bases each). Germline V gives CDR1 MGHDK, CDR2 SYGVNS. The CDR3 is made up of 17 amino acids. V was clipped by 6 bases and J by 6 bases, with 23 bases between them. CDR3 in DNA: TGTGCCAGCAGCGACTACGCAGGTCAACGAGGGGCCGGGGAGCTGTTTTTT. It codes for CASSDYAGQRGAGELFF.

V usage is TRBV6-1 and J usage is TRBJ2-5; a possible D gene is TRBD2 (6 bases). Deletions cut 3 bases from V and 5 bases from J, with 10 bases between. This CDR3 comprises 13 residues. Per the germline V gene, CDR1 is MNHNS and CDR2 is SASEGT. The CDR3 reads CASSERDWETQYF. Written as DNA, the CDR3 is TGTGCCAGCAGTGAGAGGGACTGGGAGACCCAGTACTTC.

V usage is TRBV11-2 and J usage is TRBJ1-4; D may be TRBD1 (5 bases). This CDR3 has 18 amino acids. Germline CDR1 and CDR2: SGHAT and FQNNGV. V lost 5 bases to trimming and J lost 7 bases, with 26 bases between them. CDR3 amino acids: CASSRNMSPRGGVEKLFF. CDR3 DNA: TGTGCCAGCAGCCGAAATATGTCCCCGAGGGGAGGCGTTGAAAAACTGTTTTTT. Full variable domain (rest looked up from reference TRBV11-2 and TRBJ1-4): EAGVAQSPRYKIIEKRQSVAFWCNPISGHATLYWYQQILGQGPKLLIQFQNNGVVDDSQLPKDRFSAERLKGVDSTLKIQPAKLEDSAVYLCASSRNMSPRGGVEKLFFGSGTQLSVL.

The J gene is TRBJ2-3, the V gene TRBV27; tentative D call: TRBD1 (6 bases). The CDR3 runs 15 residues. Germline lookup yields CDR1 MNHEY and CDR2 SMNVEV (reference sequence). Trimming took 4 bases from V and 0 from J, leaving 11 bases between them. For the CDR3, the DNA is TGTGCCAGCAGTTCATGGGACACAAGCACAGATACGCAGTATTTT. Its translation is CASSSWDTSTDTQYF.

The V gene is TRBV20-1, the J gene TRBJ2-1, with D tentatively TRBD2 (6 bases). Per germline, CDR1 DFQATT and CDR2 SNEGSKA (reference sequence). V was pared by 5 bases and J by 8 bases, with 10 bases between. The CDR3 has 11 residues. The CDR3: CSARLGHEQFF. CDR3 nucleotide sequence: TGCAGTGCTCGACTAGGTCATGAGCAGTTCTTC.